Listed here is a single T cell receptor beta chain. Its target is unknown. This same CDR3 is encoded by further DNA sequences in the sample. Sequencing used immunoSEQ multiplex PCR; TCRdb keeps in-frame clones, though not all of them. Of roughly 2.4 million clones in the sample, about 94% were seen once. The CDR3 sequence is 14 residues long. The V and J ends lost 4 bases and 4 bases, in that order; junction bases with no gene match: 4. Germline loops: CDR1 MNHEY, CDR2 SVGAGI. The data belong to a study of shared clonotypes between healthy human individuals. Regarding the study as a whole: What rarefaction showed was incomplete sorted-subset sequencing despite large depth.

This chain connects TRBV6-5 to TRBJ2-7; 10 nucleotides match TRBD2. Source material: naive CD4+ T cells sorted from blood. Subset in this sample: CD45RA+ positively selected. This clonotype was obtained from a young man in good health. CDR3 residues: CASSSAGGPYEQYF. The CDR3 bases are TGTGCCAGCAGTTCAGCGGGAGGGCCGTACGAGCAGTACTTC.